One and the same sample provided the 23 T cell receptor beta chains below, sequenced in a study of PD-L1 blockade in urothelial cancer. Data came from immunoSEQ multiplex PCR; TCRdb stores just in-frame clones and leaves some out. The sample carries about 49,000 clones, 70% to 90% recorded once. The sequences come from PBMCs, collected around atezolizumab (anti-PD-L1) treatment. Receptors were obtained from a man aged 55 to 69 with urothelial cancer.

The DNA for the CDR3 is TGTGCCAGCAGCTCGCCGGGACTAGCGGGAACGAGCTCCTACAATGAGCAGTTCTTC. The encoded protein is CASSSPGLAGTSSYNEQFF. The chain recombines TRBV5-6 with TRBJ2-1; 13 nucleotides line up with TRBD2. Trimming at V came to 3 bases and at J to 0 bases, leaving 9 bases not matched to a gene. This CDR3 is 19 amino acids long. Germline V CDR1 and CDR2: SGHDT, YYEEEE.

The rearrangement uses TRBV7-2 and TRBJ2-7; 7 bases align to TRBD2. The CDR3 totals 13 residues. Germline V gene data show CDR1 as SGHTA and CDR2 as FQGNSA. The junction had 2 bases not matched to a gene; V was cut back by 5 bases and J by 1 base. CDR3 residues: CASSEGLSYEQYF. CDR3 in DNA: TGTGCCAGCAGCGAGGGACTATCCTACGAGCAGTACTTC.

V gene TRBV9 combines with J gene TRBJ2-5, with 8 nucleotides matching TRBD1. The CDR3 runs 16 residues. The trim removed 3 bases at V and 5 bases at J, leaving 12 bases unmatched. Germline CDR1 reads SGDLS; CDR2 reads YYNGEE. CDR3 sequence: CASSAAHGQGGETQYF. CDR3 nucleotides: TGTGCCAGCAGCGCCGCCCATGGACAGGGCGGTGAGACCCAGTACTTC.

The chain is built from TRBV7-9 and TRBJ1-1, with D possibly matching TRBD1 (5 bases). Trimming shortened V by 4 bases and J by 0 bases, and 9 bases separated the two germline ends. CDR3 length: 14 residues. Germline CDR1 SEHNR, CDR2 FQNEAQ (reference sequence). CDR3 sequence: CASSSRGLNTEAFF. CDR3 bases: TGTGCCAGCAGCTCTAGGGGTCTGAACACTGAAGCTTTCTTT.

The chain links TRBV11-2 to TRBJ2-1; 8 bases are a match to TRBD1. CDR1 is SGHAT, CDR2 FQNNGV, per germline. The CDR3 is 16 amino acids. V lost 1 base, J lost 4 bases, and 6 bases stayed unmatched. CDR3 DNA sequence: TGTGCCAGCAGCTTAGTTCAGGGGGCTTCTTACAATGAGCAGTTCTTC. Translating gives CASSLVQGASYNEQFF.

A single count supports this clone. This chain's CDR3 is CASSLDPGGISGANVLTF. Here the CDR3 DNA reads TGTGCCAGCAGCTTGGACCCGGGGGGGATCTCTGGGGCCAACGTCCTGACTTTC. This chain uses TRBV5-4 with TRBJ2-6, with TRBD2 matching 8 bases. The ends lost 0 bases at V and 0 bases at J; junction bases unmatched: 5. Per the germline V gene, CDR1 is SGHNT and CDR2 is YYREEE (reference sequence). The CDR3 has 18 amino acids.

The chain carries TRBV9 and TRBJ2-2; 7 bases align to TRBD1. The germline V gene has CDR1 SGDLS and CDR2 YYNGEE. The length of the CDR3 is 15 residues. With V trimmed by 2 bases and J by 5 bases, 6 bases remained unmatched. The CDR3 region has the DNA TGTGCCAGCAGCGTTACAGGGGTTACGACCGGGGAGCTGTTTTTT. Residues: CASSVTGVTTGELFF.

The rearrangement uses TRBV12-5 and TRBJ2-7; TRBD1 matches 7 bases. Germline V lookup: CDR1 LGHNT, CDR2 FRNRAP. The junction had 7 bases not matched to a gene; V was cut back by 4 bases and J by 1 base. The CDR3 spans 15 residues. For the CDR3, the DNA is TGTGCTAGTGGTTCCGCCGGGACAGATTCCTACGAGCAGTACTTC. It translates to CASGSAGTDSYEQYF.

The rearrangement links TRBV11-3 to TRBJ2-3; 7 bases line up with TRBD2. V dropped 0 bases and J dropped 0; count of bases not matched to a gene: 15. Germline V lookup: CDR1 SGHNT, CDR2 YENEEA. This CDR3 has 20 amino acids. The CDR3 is CASSLDLTSAYLSSTDTQYF. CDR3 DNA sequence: TGTGCCAGCAGCTTAGATCTAACTAGCGCATATCTTTCTAGCACAGATACGCAGTATTTT.

Here the CDR3 reads CASSHSGQGAVGYTF. CDR3 in DNA: TGCGCCAGCAGCCATTCGGGACAGGGGGCTGTTGGCTACACCTTC. V and J are TRBV4-3 and TRBJ1-2, with 12 bases identical to TRBD1. From germline, CDR1 is LGHNA and CDR2 YSLEER. The CDR3 is made up of 15 amino acids. The trim removed 3 bases at V and 7 bases at J, leaving 6 bases unmatched.

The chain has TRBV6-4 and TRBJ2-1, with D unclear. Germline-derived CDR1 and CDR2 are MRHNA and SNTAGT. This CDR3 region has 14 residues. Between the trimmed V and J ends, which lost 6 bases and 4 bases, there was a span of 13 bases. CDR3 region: CASSPELLYNEQFF. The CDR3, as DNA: TGTGCCAGCAGCCCGGAACTACTATACAATGAGCAGTTCTTC.

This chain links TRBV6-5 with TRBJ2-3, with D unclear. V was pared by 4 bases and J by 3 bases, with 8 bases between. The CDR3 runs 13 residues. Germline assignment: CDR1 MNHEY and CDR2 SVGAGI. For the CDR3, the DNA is TGTGCCAGCAGTTCCCCCGGGACAGATACGCAGTATTTT. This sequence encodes CASSSPGTDTQYF.

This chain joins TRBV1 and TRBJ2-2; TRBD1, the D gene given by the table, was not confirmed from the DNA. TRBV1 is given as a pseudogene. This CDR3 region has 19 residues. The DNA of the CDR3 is TGCACCAGCAGCCAAGACTCCTTGGGGGCGGTTTTGAACACCGGGGAGCTGTTTTTT. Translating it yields CTSSQDSLGAVLNTGELFF.

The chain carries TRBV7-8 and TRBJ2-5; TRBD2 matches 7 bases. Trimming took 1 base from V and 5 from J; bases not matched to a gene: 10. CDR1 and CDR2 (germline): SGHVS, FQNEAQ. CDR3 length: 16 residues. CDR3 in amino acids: CASSLVMGGVIETQYF. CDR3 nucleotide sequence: TGTGCCAGCAGCTTAGTTATGGGGGGGGTGATTGAGACCCAGTACTTC.

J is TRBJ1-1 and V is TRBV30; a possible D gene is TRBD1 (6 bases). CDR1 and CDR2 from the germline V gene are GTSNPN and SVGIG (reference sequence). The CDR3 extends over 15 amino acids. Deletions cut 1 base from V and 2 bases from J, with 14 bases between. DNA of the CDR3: TGTGCCTGGAGTGGAGCAGGGGCTACAAACACTGAAGCTTTCTTT. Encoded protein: CAWSGAGATNTEAFF.

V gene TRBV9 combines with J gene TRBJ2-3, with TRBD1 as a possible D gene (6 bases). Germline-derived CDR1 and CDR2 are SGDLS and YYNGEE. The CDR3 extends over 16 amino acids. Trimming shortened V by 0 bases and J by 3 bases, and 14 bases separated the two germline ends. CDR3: CASSVGRSRGTDTQYF. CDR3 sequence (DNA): TGTGCCAGCAGCGTAGGAAGGAGTAGGGGGACAGATACGCAGTATTTT.

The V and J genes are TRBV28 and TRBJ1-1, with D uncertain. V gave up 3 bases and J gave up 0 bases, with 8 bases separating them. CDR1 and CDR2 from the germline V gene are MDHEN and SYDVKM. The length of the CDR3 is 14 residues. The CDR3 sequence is CASSLERLNTEAFF. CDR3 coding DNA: TGTGCCAGCAGTTTGGAGAGGTTGAACACTGAAGCTTTCTTT.

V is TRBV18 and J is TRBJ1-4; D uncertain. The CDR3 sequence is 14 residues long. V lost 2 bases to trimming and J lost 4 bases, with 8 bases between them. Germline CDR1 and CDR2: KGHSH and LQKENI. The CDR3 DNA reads TGTGCCAGCTCACCAGGGCAGGATAATGAAAAACTGTTTTTT. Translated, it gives CASSPGQDNEKLFF.

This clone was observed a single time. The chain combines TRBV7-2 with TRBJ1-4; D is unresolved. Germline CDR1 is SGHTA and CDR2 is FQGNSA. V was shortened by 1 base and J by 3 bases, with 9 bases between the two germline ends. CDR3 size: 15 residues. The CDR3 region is CASSLDSGANEKLFF. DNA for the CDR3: TGTGCCAGCAGCTTAGACTCGGGAGCTAATGAAAAACTGTTTTTT.

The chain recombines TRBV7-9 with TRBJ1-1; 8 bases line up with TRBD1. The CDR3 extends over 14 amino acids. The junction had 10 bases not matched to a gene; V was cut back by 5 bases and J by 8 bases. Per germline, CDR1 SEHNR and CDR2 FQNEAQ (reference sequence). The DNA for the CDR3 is TGTGCCAGCAGCCCCTCGGACAGGGCTACCGAAGCTTTCTTT. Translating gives CASSPSDRATEAFF.

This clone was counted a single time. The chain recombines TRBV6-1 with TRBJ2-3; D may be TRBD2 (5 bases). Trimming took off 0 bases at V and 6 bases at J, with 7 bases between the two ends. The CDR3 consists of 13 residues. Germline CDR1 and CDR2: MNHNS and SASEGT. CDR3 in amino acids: CASSEARDDTQYF. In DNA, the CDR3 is TGTGCCAGCAGTGAAGCCCGGGATGATACGCAGTATTTT.

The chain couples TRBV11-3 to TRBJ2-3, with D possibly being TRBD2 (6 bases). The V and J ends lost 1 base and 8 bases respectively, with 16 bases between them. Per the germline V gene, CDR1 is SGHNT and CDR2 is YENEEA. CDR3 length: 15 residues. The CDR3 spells CASSLVPQAGGTQYF. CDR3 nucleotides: TGTGCCAGCAGCTTAGTCCCCCAAGCCGGGGGTACGCAGTATTTT.

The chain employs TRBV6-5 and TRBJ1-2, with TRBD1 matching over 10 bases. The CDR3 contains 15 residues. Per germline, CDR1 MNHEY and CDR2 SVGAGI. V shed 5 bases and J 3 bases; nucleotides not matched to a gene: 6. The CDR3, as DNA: TGTGCCAGCAGTGGCCCCGGGACAGGGGACTATGGCTACACCTTC. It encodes CASSGPGTGDYGYTF.